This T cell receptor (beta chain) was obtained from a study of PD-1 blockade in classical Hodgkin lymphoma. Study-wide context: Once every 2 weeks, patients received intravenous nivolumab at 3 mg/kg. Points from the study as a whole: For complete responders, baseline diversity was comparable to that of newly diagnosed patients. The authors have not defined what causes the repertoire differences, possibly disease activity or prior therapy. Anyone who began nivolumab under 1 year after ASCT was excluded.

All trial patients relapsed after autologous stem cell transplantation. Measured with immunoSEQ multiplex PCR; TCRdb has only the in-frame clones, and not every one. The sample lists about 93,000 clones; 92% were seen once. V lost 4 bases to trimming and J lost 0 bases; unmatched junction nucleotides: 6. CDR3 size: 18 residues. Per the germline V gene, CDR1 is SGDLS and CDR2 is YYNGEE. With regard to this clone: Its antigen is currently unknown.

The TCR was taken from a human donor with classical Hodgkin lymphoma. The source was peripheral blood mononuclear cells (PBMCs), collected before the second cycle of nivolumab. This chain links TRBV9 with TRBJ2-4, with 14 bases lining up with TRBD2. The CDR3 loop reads CASSIGTSGGLAKNIQYF. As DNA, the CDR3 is TGTGCCAGCAGCATTGGGACTAGCGGGGGTTTAGCCAAAAACATTCAGTACTTC.